A single sample gave rise to the 5 T cell receptor beta chains below, sequenced in a study of post-analysis software for immune sequencing data. Findings and caveats of the study: The study found TRBV5-6, TRBV5-1 and TRBV20-1 among about 5 TRBV segments more frequent in patients than controls.

Every TCR beta cDNA library bore unique molecular identifiers. TCRdb fed the PCR reads into MiXCR, producing one record per CDR3 protein. Counted here are about 500,000 distinct CDR3 sequences, nearly 45% occurring once; the ten biggest clones make up 9.5% to 13%. These receptors have no identified antigens. The sequencing sample was made of blood. Receptor source: a girl aged 10-17 years with multiple sclerosis.

This clonotype has a single count. Its ends do not fully match the called genes, so a read error is possible. The chain is built from TRBV4-1 and TRBJ2-7, with D unclear. The CDR3 loop spans 15 amino acids. CDR1 and CDR2 from the germline V gene are MGHRA and YSYEKL. Here the CDR3 reads CAGSPGTGMPYEQYF. As DNA, the CDR3 is TGCGCCGGCAGCCCCGGAACCGGCATGCCCTACGAGCAGTACTTC.

The rearrangement joins TRBV29-1 to TRBJ2-7, with D tentatively TRBD1 (5 bases). V shed 3 bases and J shed 2 bases, with 11 bases lying between them. There are 13 residues in the CDR3. Germline lookup yields CDR1 SQVTM and CDR2 ANQGSEA. The CDR3 nucleotides read TGCAGCGTTGATTTCGGACAAACCTACGAGCAGTACTTC. Translation gives CSVDFGQTYEQYF.

This clonotype was observed once. For the CDR3, the DNA is TGTGCCAGCAGCTTGTTAACCCTTTCCTATGACTATGGCTACACCTTC. Amino acids: CASSLLTLSYDYGYTF. V and J are TRBV5-6 and TRBJ1-2; D remains ambiguous. The CDR3 is made up of 16 amino acids. CDR1 is SGHDT and CDR2 is YYEEEE in the germline V gene. Between the trimmed V and J ends, which lost 1 base and 3 bases, there was a span of 16 bases.

V and J are TRBV27 and TRBJ2-1; TRBD1 matches 9 bases. Trimming at V came to 5 bases and at J to 10 bases, leaving 9 bases not matched to a gene. In germline, CDR1 is MNHEY, CDR2 SMNVEV (reference sequence). This CDR3 contains 14 residues. In nucleotides, the CDR3 is TGTGCCAGCAGTCCAAGGGACAGGGATGAGGAGCAGTTCTTC. This sequence encodes CASSPRDRDEEQFF.

This clonotype occurred a few times. This CDR3 reads CSAIDRGRLNQPQHF. In nucleotides, the CDR3 is TGCAGTGCTATTGACAGGGGGAGACTCAATCAGCCCCAGCATTTT. The V call is TRBV20-1, the J call TRBJ1-5; TRBD1 matches 9 bases. V shed 4 bases, J shed 3 bases, and the junction held 7 bases outside the gene matches. CDR3 length: 15 amino acids. Germline CDR1 and CDR2: DFQATT and SNEGSKA (reference sequence).